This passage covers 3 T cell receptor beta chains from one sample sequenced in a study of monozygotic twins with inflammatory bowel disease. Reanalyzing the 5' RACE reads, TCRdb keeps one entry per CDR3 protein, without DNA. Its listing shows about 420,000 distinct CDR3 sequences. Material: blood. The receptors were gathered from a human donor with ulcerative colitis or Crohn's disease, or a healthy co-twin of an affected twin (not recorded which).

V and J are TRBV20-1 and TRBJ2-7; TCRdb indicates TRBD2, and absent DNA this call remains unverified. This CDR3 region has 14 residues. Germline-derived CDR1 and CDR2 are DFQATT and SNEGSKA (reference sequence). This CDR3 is CSAIGGTPSYEQYF.

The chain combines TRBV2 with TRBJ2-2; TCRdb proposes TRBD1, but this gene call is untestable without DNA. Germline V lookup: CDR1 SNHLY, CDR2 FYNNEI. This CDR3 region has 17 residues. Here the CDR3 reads CASSETGQALNTGELFF.

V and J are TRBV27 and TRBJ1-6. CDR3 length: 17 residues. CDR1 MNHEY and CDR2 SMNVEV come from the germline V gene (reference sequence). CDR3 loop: CASSFKAYSSYNSPLHF.